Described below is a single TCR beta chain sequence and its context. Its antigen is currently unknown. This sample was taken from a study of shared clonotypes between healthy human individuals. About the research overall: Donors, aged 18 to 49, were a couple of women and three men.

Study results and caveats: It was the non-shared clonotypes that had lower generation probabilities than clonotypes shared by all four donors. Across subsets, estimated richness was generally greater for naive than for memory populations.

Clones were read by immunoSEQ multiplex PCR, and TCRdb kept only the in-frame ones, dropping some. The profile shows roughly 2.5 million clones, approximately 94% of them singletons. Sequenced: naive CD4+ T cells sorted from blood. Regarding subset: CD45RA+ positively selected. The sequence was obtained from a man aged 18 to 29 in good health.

Here the CDR3 reads CASSIPRTGSKDEKLFF. In DNA form, the CDR3 reads TGTGCCAGTAGTATACCTCGGACAGGGAGTAAAGATGAAAAACTGTTTTTT. This chain links TRBV19 with TRBJ1-4; 8 positions agree with TRBD1. Germline values: CDR1 LNHDA, CDR2 SQIVND (reference sequence). This CDR3 has 17 residues. The trim removed 2 bases at V and 6 bases at J, leaving 11 bases unmatched. Using reference TRBV19 and TRBJ1-4 for the parts outside the CDR3, the full variable domain is DGGITQSPKYLFRKEGQNVTLSCEQNLNHDAMYWYRQDPGQGLRLIYYSQIVNDFQKGDIAEGYSVSREKKESFPLTVTSAQKNPTAFYLCASSIPRTGSKDEKLFFGSGTQLSVL.